The clone carrying this TCR beta chain turned up a few times. This specimen comes from a study of identical twins. A single record per CDR3 protein comes from TCRdb applying MiXCR to the 5' RACE reads. The sample includes a few hundred thousand distinct CDR3 sequences, 7.5% to 9.5% seen only once; the top ten take 5.5% to 9%. Every sampled donor was Caucasian and healthy. V was trimmed by 5 bases and J by 8 bases, leaving 16 bases between them. The CDR3 contains 14 residues. Germline-derived CDR1 and CDR2 are LNHDA and SQIVND (reference sequence). These data also featured in a second study, about yellow fever vaccine responses in identical twins.

Sequencing was carried out using CD8+ T cells sorted from blood. The rearrangement uses TRBV19 and TRBJ2-1, with unresolved D. This clonotype originated in a woman aged 18-35 years in good health. CDR3 amino acids: CASSLIDGWDEQFF. For the CDR3, the DNA is TGTGCCAGTAGTCTCATCGACGGGTGGGATGAGCAGTTCTTC.